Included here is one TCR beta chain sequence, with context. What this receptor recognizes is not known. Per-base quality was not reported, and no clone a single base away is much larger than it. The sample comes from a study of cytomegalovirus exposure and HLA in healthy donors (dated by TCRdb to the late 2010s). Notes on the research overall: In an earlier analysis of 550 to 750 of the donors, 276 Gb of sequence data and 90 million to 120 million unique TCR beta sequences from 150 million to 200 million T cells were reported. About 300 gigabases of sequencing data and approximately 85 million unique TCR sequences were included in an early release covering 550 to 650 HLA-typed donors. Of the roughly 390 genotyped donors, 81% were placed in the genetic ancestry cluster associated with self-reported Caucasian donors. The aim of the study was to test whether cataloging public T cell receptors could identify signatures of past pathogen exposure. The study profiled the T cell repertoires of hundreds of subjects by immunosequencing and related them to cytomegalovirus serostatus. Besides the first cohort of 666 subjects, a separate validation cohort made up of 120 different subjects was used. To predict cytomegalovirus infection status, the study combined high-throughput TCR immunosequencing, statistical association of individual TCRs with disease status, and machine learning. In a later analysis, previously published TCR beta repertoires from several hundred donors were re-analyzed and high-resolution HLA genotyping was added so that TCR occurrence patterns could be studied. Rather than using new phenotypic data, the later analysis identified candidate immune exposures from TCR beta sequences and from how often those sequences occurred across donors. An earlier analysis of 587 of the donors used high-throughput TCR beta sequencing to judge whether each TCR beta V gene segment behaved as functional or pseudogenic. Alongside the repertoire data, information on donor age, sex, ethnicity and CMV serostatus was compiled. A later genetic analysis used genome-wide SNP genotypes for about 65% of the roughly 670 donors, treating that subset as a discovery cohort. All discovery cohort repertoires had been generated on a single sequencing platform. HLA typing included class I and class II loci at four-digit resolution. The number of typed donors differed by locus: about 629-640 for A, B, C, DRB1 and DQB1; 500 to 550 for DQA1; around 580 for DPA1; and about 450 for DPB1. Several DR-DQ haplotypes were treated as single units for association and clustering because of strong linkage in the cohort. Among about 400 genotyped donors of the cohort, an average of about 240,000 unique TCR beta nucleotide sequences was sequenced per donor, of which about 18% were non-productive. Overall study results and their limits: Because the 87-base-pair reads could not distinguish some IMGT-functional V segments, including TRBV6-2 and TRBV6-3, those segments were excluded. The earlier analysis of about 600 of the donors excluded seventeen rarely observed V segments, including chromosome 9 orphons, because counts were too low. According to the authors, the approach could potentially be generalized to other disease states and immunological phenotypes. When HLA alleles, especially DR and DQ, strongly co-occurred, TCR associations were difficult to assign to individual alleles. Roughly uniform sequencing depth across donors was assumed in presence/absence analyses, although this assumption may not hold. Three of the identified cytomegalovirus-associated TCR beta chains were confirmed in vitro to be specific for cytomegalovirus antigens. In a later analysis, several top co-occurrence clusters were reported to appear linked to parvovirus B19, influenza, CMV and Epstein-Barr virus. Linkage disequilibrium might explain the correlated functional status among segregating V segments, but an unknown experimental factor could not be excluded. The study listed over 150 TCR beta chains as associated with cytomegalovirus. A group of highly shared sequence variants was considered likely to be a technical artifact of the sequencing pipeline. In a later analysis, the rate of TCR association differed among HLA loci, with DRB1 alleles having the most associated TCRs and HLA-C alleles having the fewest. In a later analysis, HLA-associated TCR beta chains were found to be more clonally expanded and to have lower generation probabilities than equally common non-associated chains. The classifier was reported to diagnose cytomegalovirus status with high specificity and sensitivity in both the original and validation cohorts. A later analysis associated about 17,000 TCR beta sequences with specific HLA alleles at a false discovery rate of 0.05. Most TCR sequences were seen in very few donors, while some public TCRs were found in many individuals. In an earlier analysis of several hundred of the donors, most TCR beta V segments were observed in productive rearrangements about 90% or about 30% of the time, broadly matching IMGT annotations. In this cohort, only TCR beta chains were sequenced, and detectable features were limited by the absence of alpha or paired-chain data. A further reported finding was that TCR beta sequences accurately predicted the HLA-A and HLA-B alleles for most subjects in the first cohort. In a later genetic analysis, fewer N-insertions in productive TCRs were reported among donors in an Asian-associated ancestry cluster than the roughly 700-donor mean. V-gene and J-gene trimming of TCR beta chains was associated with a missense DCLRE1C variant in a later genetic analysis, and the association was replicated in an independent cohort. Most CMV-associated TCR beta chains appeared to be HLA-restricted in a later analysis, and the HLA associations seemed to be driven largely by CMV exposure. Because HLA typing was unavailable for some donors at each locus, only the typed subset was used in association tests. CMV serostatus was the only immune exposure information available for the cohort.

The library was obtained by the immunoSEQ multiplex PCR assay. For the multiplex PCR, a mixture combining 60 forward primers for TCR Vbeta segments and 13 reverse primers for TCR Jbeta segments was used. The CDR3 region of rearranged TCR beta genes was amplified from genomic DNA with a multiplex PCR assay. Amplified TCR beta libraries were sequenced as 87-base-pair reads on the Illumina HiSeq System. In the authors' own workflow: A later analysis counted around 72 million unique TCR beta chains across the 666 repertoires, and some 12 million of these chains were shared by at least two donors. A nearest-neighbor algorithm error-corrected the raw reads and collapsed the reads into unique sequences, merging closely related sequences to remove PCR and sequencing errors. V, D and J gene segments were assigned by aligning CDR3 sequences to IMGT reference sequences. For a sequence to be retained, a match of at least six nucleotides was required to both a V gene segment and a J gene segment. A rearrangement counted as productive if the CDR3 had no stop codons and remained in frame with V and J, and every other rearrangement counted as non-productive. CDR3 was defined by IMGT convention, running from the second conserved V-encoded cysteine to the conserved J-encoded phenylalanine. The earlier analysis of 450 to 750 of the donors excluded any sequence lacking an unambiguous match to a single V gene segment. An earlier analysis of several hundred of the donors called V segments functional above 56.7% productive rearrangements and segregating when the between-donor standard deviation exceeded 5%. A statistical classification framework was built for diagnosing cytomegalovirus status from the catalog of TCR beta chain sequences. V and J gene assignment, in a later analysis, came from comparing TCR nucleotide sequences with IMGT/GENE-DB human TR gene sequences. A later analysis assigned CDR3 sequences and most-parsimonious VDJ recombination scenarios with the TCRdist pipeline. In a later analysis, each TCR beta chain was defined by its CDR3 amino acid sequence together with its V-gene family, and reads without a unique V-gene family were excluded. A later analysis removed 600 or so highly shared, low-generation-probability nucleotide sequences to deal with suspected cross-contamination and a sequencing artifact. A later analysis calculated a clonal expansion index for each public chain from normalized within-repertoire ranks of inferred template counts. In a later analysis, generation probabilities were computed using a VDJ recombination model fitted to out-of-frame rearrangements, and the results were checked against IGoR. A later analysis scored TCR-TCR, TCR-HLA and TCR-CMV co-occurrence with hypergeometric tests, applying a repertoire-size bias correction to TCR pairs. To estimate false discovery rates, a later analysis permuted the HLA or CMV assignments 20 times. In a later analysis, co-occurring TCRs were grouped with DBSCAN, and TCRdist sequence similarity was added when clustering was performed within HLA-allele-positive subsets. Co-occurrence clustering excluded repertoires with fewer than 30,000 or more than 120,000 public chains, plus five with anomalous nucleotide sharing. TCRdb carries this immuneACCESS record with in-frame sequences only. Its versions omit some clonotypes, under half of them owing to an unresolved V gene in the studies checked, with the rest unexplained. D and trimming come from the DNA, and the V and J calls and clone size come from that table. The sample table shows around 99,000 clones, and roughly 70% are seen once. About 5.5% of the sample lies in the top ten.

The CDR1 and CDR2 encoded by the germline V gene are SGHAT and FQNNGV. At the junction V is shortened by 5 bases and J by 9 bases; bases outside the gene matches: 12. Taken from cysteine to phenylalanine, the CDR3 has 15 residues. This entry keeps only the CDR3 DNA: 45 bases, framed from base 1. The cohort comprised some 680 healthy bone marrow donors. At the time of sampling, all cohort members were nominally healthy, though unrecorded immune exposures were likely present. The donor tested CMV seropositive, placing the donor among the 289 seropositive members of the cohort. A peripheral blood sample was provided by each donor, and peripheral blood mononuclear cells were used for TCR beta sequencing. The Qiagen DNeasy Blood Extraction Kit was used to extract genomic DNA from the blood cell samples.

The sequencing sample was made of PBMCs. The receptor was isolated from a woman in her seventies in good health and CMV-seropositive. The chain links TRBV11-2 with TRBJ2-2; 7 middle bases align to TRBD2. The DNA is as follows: TGTGCCAGCAGCGCGCTCCGGGACTATCTCAGGGAGCTGTTTTTT. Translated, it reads CASSALRDYLRELFF. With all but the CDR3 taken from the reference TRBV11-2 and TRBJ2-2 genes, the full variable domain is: EAGVAQSPRYKIIEKRQSVAFWCNPISGHATLYWYQQILGQGPKLLIQFQNNGVVDDSQLPKDRFSAERLKGVDSTLKIQPAKLEDSAVYLCASSALRDYLRELFFGEGSRLTVL.